Listed below are T cell receptor beta chains from one sample, sequenced in a study of CXCR3-negative and CXCR3-positive naive CD8 T cells. TCRdb reworked the 5' RACE reads into one entry per CDR3 protein, no DNA. This table lists 100,000 to 150,000 distinct CDR3 sequences. The sample taken for sequencing was naive CXCR3- CD8+ T cells from blood. These TCRs come from a human donor in good health. Some clones in this sample may be carry-over from other donors' samples. CDR3s include the opening cysteine and the closing phenylalanine or tryptophan.

J gene: TRBJ2-1
V gene: TRBV7-9
CDR3 protein: CASTAGTRAYNEQSF

J gene: TRBJ2-1
V gene: TRBV29-1
CDR3 protein: CSATGGPLSYNEQFF

J gene: TRBJ2-7
V gene: TRBV27
CDR3 protein: CASSPSTGFYEQYF

J gene: TRBJ2-1
V gene: TRBV18
CDR3 protein: CASSPPGRVSSYNEQFF

J gene: TRBJ1-1
V gene: TRBV7-6
CDR3 protein: CASSSRQGSTEAFF

J gene: TRBJ2-1
V gene: TRBV7-9
CDR3 protein: CASIAGGANNEQFF

J gene: TRBJ2-1
V gene: TRBV19
CDR3 protein: CASSIWGEGDNEQFF

J gene: TRBJ2-1
V gene: TRBV3-1
CDR3 protein: CATEGLAYGEQFF

J gene: TRBJ2-1
V gene: TRBV12-3/TRBV12-4
CDR3 protein: CASSLNSRYNEQFF

J gene: TRBJ1-2
V gene: TRBV28
CDR3 protein: CASSSYYGYTF

J gene: TRBJ2-7
V gene: TRBV7-8
CDR3 protein: CASSPRQDRYEQYF

J gene: TRBJ2-5
V gene: TRBV7-6
CDR3 protein: CASGQGAMGQETQYF

J gene: TRBJ2-3
V gene: TRBV4-1
CDR3 protein: CASSHPTSGGARSDTQYF

J gene: TRBJ2-7
V gene: TRBV27
CDR3 protein: CASSFSPYEQYF

J gene: TRBJ2-1
V gene: TRBV7-3
CDR3 protein: CASSYNSGESYNEQFF

J gene: TRBJ2-5
V gene: TRBV29-1
CDR3 protein: CSVAPREEGGETQYF

J gene: TRBJ2-3
V gene: TRBV7-6
CDR3 protein: CASSLLDRAVSDTQYF

J gene: TRBJ1-2
V gene: TRBV6-4
CDR3 protein: CASSDSTGSYGYTF

J gene: TRBJ2-7
V gene: TRBV7-9
CDR3 protein: CASSKLAGGDEQYF

J gene: TRBJ1-2
V gene: TRBV9
CDR3 protein: CASSVVVAGADYGYTF

J gene: TRBJ2-5
V gene: TRBV5-6
CDR3 protein: CASSRLGETQYF

J gene: TRBJ2-2
V gene: TRBV29-1
CDR3 protein: CSVLSGGGTGELFF

J gene: TRBJ2-1
V gene: TRBV15
CDR3 protein: CATSRVGSGAQFF

J gene: TRBJ2-2
V gene: TRBV7-9
CDR3 protein: CASSLDLQKTGELFF

J gene: TRBJ1-2
V gene: TRBV4-2
CDR3 protein: CASSQLGNSNYGYTF

J gene: TRBJ2-2
V gene: TRBV15
CDR3 protein: CATSFGFNTGELFF

J gene: TRBJ2-7
V gene: TRBV11-1
CDR3 protein: CASSLALLYEQYF

J gene: TRBJ1-1
V gene: TRBV5-8
CDR3 protein: CASSHRASGRTEAFF

J gene: TRBJ2-5
V gene: TRBV7-6
CDR3 protein: CASSPLGETQYF

J gene: TRBJ2-6
V gene: TRBV6-5
CDR3 protein: CASKTAPSGVNVLTF

J gene: TRBJ1-6
V gene: TRBV7-9
CDR3 protein: CASRDGGRPNSPLHF

J gene: TRBJ1-5
V gene: TRBV19
CDR3 protein: CATTATLYSNQPQHF

J gene: TRBJ2-2
V gene: TRBV12-3/TRBV12-4
CDR3 protein: CASVPPAPGELFF

J gene: TRBJ2-1
V gene: TRBV15
CDR3 protein: CATSRDRSSYNEQFF

J gene: TRBJ2-1
V gene: TRBV7-9
CDR3 protein: CASSPPRVGGGDNEQFF

J gene: TRBJ2-5
V gene: TRBV28
CDR3 protein: CASSLYGSSGGEETQYF

J gene: TRBJ1-1
V gene: TRBV6-1
CDR3 protein: CASSELVGNTGAEAFF

J gene: TRBJ2-1
V gene: TRBV9
CDR3 protein: CASSLHGGRNEQFF

J gene: TRBJ1-2
V gene: TRBV29-1
CDR3 protein: CSVEERDVRYGYTF

J gene: TRBJ2-7
V gene: TRBV7-9
CDR3 protein: CASSSGQGSSYEQYF

J gene: TRBJ2-1
V gene: TRBV24-1
CDR3 protein: CATSDPRGDLGANEQFF

J gene: TRBJ2-1
V gene: TRBV7-9
CDR3 protein: CASSLEGNSYNEQFF

J gene: TRBJ2-1
V gene: TRBV7-9
CDR3 protein: CASISEGYNEQFF

J gene: TRBJ1-1
V gene: TRBV7-3
CDR3 protein: CASSNNRNTEAFF

J gene: TRBJ1-1
V gene: TRBV7-9
CDR3 protein: CASSLPGQGPTFF

J gene: TRBJ2-1
V gene: TRBV5-1
CDR3 protein: CASSSPRTGLFYSYDEQFF

J gene: TRBJ2-3
V gene: TRBV12-3/TRBV12-4
CDR3 protein: CASTQADSTDTQYF

J gene: TRBJ2-7
V gene: TRBV25-1
CDR3 protein: CASSEFAGTGAYEQYF

J gene: TRBJ2-1
V gene: TRBV11-2
CDR3 protein: CASSTLENEQFF